This T cell receptor beta chain derives from a study of T cells in Graves' hyperthyroidism and ophthalmopathy. Study results and caveats: Ophthalmopathy prediction by the model preceded onset by a median roughly 6 months.

The ends were cut back, 3 bases at V and 0 bases at J, with 15 bases in the middle. The length of the CDR3 is 17 residues. Germline V gene sequence: CDR1 SGHTA, CDR2 FQGNSA. The TCR beta CDR3 regions underwent amplification using RNA transcripts as the source. TCR CDR3 underwent first-round RT-PCR with the HTBI primer set. TCRdb independently ran MiXCR on the multiplex PCR reads; one entry per CDR3 protein. The data show about 590,000 distinct CDR3 sequences, 15% to 18% seen once. The diagnostic basis comprised clinical symptoms, serum thyroxine and TRAb, thyroid ultrasound and orbital computed tomography. Comments on this clonotype: What it binds is unknown.

The clonotype comes from a woman aged 25 to 45 with Graves' hyperthyroidism. The V call is TRBV7-2, the J call TRBJ1-3, with D perhaps matching TRBD1 (5 bases). The sample was blood. The CDR3 sequence: CASSFLAFGGSGNTIYF. The CDR3 DNA sequence: TGTGCCAGCAGCTTCCTCGCCTTTGGGGGCTCTGGAAACACCATATATTTT.